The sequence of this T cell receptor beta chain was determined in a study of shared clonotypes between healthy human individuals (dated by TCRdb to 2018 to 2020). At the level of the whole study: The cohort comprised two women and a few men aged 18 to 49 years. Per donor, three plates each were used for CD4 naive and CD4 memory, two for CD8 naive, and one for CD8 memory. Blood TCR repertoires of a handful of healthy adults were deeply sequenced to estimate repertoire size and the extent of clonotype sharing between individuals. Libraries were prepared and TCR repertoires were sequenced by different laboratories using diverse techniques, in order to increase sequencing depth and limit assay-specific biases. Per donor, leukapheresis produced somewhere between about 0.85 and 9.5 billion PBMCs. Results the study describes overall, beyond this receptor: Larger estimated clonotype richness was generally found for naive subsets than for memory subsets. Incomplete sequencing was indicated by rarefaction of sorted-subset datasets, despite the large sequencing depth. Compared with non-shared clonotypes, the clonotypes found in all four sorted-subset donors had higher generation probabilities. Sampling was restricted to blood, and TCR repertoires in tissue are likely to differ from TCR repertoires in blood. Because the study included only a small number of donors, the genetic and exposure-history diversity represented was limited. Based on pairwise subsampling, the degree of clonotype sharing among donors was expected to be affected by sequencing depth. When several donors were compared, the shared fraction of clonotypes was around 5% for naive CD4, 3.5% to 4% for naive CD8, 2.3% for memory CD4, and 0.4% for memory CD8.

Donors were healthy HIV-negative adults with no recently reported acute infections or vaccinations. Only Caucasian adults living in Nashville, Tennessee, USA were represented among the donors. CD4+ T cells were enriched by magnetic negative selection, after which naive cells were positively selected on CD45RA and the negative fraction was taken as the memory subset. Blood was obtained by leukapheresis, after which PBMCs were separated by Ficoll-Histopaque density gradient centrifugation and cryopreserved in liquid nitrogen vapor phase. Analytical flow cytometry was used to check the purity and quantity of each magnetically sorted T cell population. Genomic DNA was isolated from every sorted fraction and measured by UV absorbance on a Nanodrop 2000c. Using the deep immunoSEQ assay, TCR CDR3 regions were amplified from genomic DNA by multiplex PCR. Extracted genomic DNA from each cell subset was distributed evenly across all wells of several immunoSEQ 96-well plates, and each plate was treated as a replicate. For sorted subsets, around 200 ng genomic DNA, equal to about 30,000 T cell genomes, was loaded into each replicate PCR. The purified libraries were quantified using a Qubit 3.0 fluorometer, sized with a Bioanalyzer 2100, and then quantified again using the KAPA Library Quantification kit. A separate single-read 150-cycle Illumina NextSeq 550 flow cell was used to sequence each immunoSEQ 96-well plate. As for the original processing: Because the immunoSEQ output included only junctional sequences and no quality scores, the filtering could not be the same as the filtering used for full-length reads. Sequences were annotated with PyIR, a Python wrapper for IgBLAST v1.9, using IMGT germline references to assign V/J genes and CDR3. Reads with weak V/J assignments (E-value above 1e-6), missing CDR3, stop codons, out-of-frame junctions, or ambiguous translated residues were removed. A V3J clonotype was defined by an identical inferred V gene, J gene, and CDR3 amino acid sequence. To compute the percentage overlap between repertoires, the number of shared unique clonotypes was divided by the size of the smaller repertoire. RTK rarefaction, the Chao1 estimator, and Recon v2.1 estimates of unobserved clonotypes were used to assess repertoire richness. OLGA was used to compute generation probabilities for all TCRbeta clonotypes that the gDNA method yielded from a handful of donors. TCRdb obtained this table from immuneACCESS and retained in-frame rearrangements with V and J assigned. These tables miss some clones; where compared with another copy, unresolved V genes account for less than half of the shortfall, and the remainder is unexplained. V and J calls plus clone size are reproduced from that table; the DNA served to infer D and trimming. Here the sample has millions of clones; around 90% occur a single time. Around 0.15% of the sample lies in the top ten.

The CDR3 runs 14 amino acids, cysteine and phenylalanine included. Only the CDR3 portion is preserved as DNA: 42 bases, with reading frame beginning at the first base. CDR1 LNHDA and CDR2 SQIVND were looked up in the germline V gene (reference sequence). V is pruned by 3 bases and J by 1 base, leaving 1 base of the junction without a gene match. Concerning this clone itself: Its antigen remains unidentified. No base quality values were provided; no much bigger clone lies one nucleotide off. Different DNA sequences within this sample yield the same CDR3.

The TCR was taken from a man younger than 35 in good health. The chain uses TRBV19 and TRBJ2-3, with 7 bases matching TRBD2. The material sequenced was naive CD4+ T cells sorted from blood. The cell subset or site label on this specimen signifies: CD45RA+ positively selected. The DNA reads TGTGCCAGTAGTATCGCGGGAGGCACAGATACGCAGTATTTT. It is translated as CASSIAGGTDTQYF.